This TCR beta chain derives from a study of T cells after yellow fever vaccination. About this clonotype: Its antigen is not identified.

TCRdb processed the 5' RACE reads anew with MiXCR; each CDR3 protein has one entry. The sample yields hundreds of thousands of distinct CDR3 sequences, roughly 12% seen once. Trimming took 7 bases from V and 0 from J, leaving 13 bases between them. The CDR3 has 15 amino acids. Points from the study as a whole: The bulk population could contribute abundant contaminating clonotypes to FACS-sorted repertoires. The secondary response showed a weaker magnitude and a faster peak, day 5 versus 15. Clonotype sharing between CD4 and CD8 compartments was small. The booster saw the reappearance of most primary-vaccination clones (around 95% CD4, 80% to 90% CD8).

J is TRBJ1-5 and V is TRBV12-3 or TRBV12-4; no clear D. This sequence originates from a man between 25 and 39 years old who received the YFV17D yellow fever vaccine. The source material was PBMCs, sampled on the day of the yellow fever booster vaccination. The CDR3 bases are TGTGCCAGCAACCAGGACGGAAATAGCAATCAGCCCCAGCATTTT. This gives the protein CASNQDGNSNQPQHF.